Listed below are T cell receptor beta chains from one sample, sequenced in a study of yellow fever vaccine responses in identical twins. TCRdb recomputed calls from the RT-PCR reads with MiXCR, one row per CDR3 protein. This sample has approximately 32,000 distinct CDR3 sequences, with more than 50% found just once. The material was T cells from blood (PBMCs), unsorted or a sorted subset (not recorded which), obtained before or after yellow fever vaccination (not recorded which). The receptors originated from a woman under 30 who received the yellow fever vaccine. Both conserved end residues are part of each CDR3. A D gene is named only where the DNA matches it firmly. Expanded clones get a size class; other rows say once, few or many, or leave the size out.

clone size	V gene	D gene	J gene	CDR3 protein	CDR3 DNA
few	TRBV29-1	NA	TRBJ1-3	CSVSSDRPSGNTIYF	TGCAGCGTTAGCTCCGACAGGCCCTCTGGAAACACCATATATTTT
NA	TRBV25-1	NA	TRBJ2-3	CASSPLKVLPHTDTQYF	TGTGCCAGCAGTCCCCTAAAGGTACTCCCCCACACAGATACGCAGTATTTT
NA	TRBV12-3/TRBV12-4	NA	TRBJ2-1	CASSEDGYNEQFF	TGTGCCAGCAGTGAGGATGGATACAATGAGCAGTTCTTC
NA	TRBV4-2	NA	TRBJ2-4	CASSQSLGTSGIQYF	TGTGCCAGCAGCCAATCCCTGGGGACATCAGGCATTCAGTACTTC
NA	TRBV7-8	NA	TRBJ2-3	CASSFPDTQYF	TGTGCCAGCAGCTTTCCAGATACGCAGTATTTT
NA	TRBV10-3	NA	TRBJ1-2	CAINRVQGYGYTF	TGTGCCATCAACAGGGTACAAGGATATGGCTACACCTTC
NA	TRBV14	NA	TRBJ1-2	CASSQVGKYYGYTF	TGTGCCAGCAGCCAAGTGGGCAAATACTATGGCTACACCTTC
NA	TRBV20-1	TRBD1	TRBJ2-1	CSARGTGHDEQFF	TGCAGTGCTAGGGGGACAGGGCATGATGAGCAGTTCTTC
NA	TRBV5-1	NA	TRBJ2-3	CASSLIGGITDTQYF	TGCGCCAGCAGCTTAATTGGGGGAATCACAGATACGCAGTATTTT
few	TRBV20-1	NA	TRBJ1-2	CSARDREGGYTF	TGCAGTGCTAGAGATCGAGAGGGTGGCTACACCTTC
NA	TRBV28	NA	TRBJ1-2	CASSPQQNYGYTF	TGTGCCAGCAGTCCACAGCAGAACTATGGCTACACCTTC
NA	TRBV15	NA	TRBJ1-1	CATSRGQGRGFVNTEAFF	TGTGCCACCAGCAGAGGACAAGGGAGAGGGTTCGTGAACACTGAAGCTTTCTTT
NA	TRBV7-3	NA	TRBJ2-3	CASSQWGLKEDTQYF	TGTGCCAGCAGCCAGTGGGGGTTAAAAGAGGATACGCAGTATTTT
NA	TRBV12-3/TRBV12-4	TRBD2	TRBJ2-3	CASSLAGLGAQYF	TGTGCCAGCAGTTTAGCGGGACTAGGGGCGCAGTATTTT
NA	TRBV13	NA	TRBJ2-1	CASSNVGEQFF	TGTGCCAGCAGCAACGTGGGTGAGCAGTTCTTC
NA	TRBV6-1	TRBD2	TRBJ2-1	CASRSTGGNEQFF	TGTGCCAGCAGGTCGACGGGGGGGAATGAGCAGTTCTTC
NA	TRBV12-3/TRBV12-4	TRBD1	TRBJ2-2	CASSQKGAQNTGELFF	TGTGCCAGCAGTCAGAAGGGGGCGCAGAACACCGGGGAGCTGTTTTTT
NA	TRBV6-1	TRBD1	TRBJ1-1	CASPPWPPQGDTEAFF	TGTGCCAGCCCCCCATGGCCCCCACAGGGGGACACTGAAGCTTTCTTT
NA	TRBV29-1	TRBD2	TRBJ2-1	CSHMGLAIGEQFF	TGCAGCCACATGGGACTAGCTATTGGTGAGCAGTTCTTC
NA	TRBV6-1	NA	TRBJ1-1	CASSQGWARNTEAFF	TGTGCCAGCAGCCAGGGGTGGGCCCGGAACACTGAAGCTTTCTTT
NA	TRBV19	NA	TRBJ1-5	CATDRDPYSNQPQHF	TGTGCCACCGACCGGGACCCCTATAGCAATCAGCCCCAGCATTTT
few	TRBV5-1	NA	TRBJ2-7	CASSLEQGSYEQYF	TGCGCCAGCAGCTTGGAGCAGGGCTCCTACGAGCAGTACTTC
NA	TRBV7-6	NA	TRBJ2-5	CASSSPSETQYF	TGTGCCAGCAGCTCCCCCTCAGAGACCCAGTACTTC
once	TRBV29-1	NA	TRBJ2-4	CSVETLWNIQYF	TGCAGCGTTGAGACTTTGTGGAACATTCAGTACTTC
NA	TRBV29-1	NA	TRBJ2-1	CSVGGFEQFF	TGCAGCGTTGGGGGATTCGAGCAGTTCTTC
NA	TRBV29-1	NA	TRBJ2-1	CSAWTRGREQFF	TGCAGCGCCTGGACCCGGGGCAGGGAGCAGTTCTTC
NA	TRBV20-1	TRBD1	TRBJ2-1	CSAKTGTDYNEQFF	TGCAGTGCTAAAACCGGGACAGACTACAATGAGCAGTTCTTC
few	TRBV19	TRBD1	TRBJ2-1	CASNPDRGRYNEQFF	TGTGCCAGTAACCCGGACAGGGGGAGGTACAATGAGCAGTTCTTC
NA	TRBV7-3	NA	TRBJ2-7	CASSLTPGGEQYF	TGTGCCAGCAGCTTAACACCCGGCGGGGAGCAGTACTTC
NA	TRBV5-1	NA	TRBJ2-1	CASSILNEQFF	TGCGCCAGCAGTATCCTGAATGAGCAGTTCTTC
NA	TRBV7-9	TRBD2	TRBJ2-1	CASSPVGGRPGEQFF	TGTGCCAGCAGCCCCGTGGGCGGGAGGCCTGGTGAGCAGTTCTTC
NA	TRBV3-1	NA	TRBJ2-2	CASSRGPGELFF	TGTGCCAGCAGCCGGGGCCCCGGGGAGCTGTTTTTT
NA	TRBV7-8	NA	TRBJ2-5	CASSLGVRGYETQYF	TGTGCCAGCAGCTTAGGGGTTCGCGGGTACGAGACCCAGTACTTC
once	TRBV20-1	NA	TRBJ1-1	CSAWMNTEAFF	TGCAGTGCGTGGATGAACACTGAAGCTTTCTTT
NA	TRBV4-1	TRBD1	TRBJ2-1	CASSPDGQGDEQFF	TGCGCCAGCAGCCCAGATGGACAGGGTGACGAGCAGTTCTTC
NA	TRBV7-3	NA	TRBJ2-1	CASSLQLGEQFF	TGTGCCAGCAGCTTACAGTTAGGGGAGCAGTTCTTC
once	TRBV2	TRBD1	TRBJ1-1	CASSEIGNRGTEAFF	TGTGCCAGCAGTGAAATCGGGAACAGGGGGACTGAAGCTTTCTTT
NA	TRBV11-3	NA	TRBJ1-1	CASRGMGVNTEAFF	TGTGCCAGCAGGGGAATGGGAGTGAACACTGAAGCTTTCTTT
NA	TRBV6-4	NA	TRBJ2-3	CASSDSLRANRHTDTQYF	TGTGCCAGCAGTGACTCGTTGCGGGCTAACAGGCACACAGATACGCAGTATTTT
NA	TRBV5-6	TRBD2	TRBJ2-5	CASSLALAGYQETQYF	TGTGCCAGCAGCTTGGCTCTAGCGGGGTACCAAGAGACCCAGTACTTC
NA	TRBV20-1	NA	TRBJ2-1	CSAREDNEQFF	TGCAGTGCTAGAGAAGACAATGAGCAGTTCTTC
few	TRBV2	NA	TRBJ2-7	CASTRVGSTYEQYF	TGTGCCAGCACTAGGGTGGGGAGTACCTACGAGCAGTACTTC
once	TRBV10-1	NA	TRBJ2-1	CASSERQSPTSYNEQFF	TGCGCCAGCAGTGAGAGACAATCCCCCACCTCCTACAATGAGCAGTTCTTC
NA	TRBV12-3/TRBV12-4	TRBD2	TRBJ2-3	CASSSGTTTDTQYF	TGTGCCAGCAGTTCAGGGACTACTACAGATACGCAGTATTTT
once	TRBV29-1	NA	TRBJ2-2	CSVEALPNTGELFF	TGCAGCGTTGAAGCACTACCTAACACCGGGGAGCTGTTTTTT